A single sample is the source of the 27 T cell receptor beta chains below, sequenced in a study of T cell responses to AZD1222 COVID-19 vaccine. Sequencing was performed with immunoSEQ multiplex PCR; in TCRdb, only in-frame clones are kept and a portion is missing. There are more than 85,000 clones in the sample; 70% to 90% occur only once, and roughly 15% lies in the top ten. Source: peripheral blood, taken 28 days after the second AZD1222 dose. Source of these receptors: an adult who received the AZD1222 COVID-19 vaccine.

CDR3 region: CASTAVGSTDTQYF. The CDR3 DNA follows: TGTGCCAGCACCGCGGTGGGCAGCACAGATACGCAGTATTTT. The chain links TRBV6-5 to TRBJ2-3, with D unresolved. Between the trimmed V and J ends, which lost 7 bases and 0 bases, there was a span of 11 bases. In germline, CDR1 is MNHEY, CDR2 SVGAGI. CDR3 length equals 14 residues.

The chain uses TRBV30 and TRBJ2-2; no clear D gene. The CDR3 is 15 residues long. Germline V gene data show CDR1 as GTSNPN and CDR2 as SVGIG (reference sequence). The ends were cut back, 4 bases at V and 2 bases at J, with 14 bases in the middle. This CDR3 reads CAWMTALENTGELFF. The CDR3 nucleotides are TGTGCCTGGATGACGGCCCTAGAAAACACCGGGGAGCTGTTTTTT.

CDR3 amino acids: CASSLGREYNEQFF. The CDR3 DNA reads TGTGCCAGCAGCTTGGGGAGGGAATACAATGAGCAGTTCTTC. This chain links TRBV7-9 with TRBJ2-1, with TRBD2 matching over 7 bases. Trimming at V came to 3 bases and at J to 4 bases, leaving 3 bases not matched to a gene. Looked up from germline, CDR1 is SEHNR and CDR2 is FQNEAQ (reference sequence). CDR3 size: 14 residues.

The chain joins TRBV19 to TRBJ2-1, with 10 bases that match TRBD2. The ends lost 6 bases at V and 6 bases at J; junction bases unmatched: 8. The germline V gene encodes CDR1 LNHDA and CDR2 SQIVND (reference sequence). This CDR3 has 15 amino acids. The CDR3 DNA is TGTGCCAGTAGCCTAACTAGCGGGATCAGCAATGAGCAGTTCTTC. Protein product: CASSLTSGISNEQFF.

The chain couples TRBV29-1 to TRBJ2-3; TRBD2 is a possible D gene (5 bases). Germline CDR1 SQVTM, CDR2 ANQGSEA. The CDR3 has 11 amino acids. With 5 bases removed from V and 5 bases from J, the gap between germline ends came to 8 bases. The CDR3 here is CSVLGGDTQYF. CDR3 DNA: TGCAGCGTTCTCGGAGGAGATACGCAGTATTTT.

The CDR3 spells CAWSGASAYNYGYTF. The CDR3 DNA follows: TGTGCCTGGTCCGGGGCCAGCGCCTATAACTATGGCTACACCTTC. The V gene is TRBV30, the J gene TRBJ1-2; D perhaps matches TRBD1 (5 bases). From germline, CDR1 is GTSNPN and CDR2 SVGIG (reference sequence). The germline V and J ends were trimmed by 5 bases and 1 base, with 17 bases remaining between them. The CDR3 length is 15 residues.

This chain connects TRBV4-1 to TRBJ2-5, with D perhaps TRBD2 (5 bases). CDR3 size: 16 residues. Trimming took off 2 bases at V and 8 bases at J, with 21 bases between the two ends. Germline values: CDR1 MGHRA, CDR2 YSYEKL. The CDR3 DNA is TGCGCCAGCAGCCAACTTTCGAGGGCCCGGGTTCGAACCCAGTACTTC. Encoded protein: CASSQLSRARVRTQYF.

The chain recombines TRBV9 with TRBJ2-1; tentative D call: TRBD1 (6 bases). V was shortened by 0 bases and J by 0 bases, with 7 bases between the two germline ends. The CDR3 has 15 amino acids. Looked up from germline, CDR1 is SGDLS and CDR2 is YYNGEE. In DNA form, the CDR3 reads TGTGCCAGCAGCGTAGCGGACAGCTCCTACAATGAGCAGTTCTTC. Translation: CASSVADSSYNEQFF. Full variable domain (missing parts from reference TRBV9 and TRBJ2-1): DSGVTQTPKHLITATGQRVTLRCSPRSGDLSVYWYQQSLDQGLQFLIQYYNGEERAKGNILERFSAQQFPDLHSELNLSSLELGDSALYFCASSVADSSYNEQFFGPGTRLTVL.

The chain joins TRBV10-1 to TRBJ2-1, with D unresolved. Germline V lookup: CDR1 WNHNN, CDR2 SYGVQD (reference sequence). The V gene lost 0 bases and the J gene lost 0 bases, with 12 bases spanning the gap. This CDR3 spans 17 amino acids. CDR3 in amino acids: CASSESVGSFSYNEQFF. DNA for the CDR3: TGCGCCAGCAGTGAGTCCGTGGGGTCTTTCTCCTACAATGAGCAGTTCTTC.

This chain connects TRBV3-1 (or the pseudogene TRBV3-2) to TRBJ1-2, with TRBD1 identical over 7 bases. V lost 3 bases, J lost 0 bases, and 7 bases stayed unmatched. The CDR3 length is 16 residues. Per germline, CDR1 LGHDT and CDR2 YNNKEL (reference sequence). The CDR3 DNA reads TGTGCCAGCAGCCAGTCAGACAGGGCATCTAACTATGGCTACACCTTC. Its protein product is CASSQSDRASNYGYTF.

The chain is built from TRBV28 and TRBJ1-4, with 8 positions matching TRBD1. The CDR3 is 16 amino acids. V was clipped by 2 bases and J by 7 bases; unmatched bases: 9. Germline V lookup: CDR1 MDHEN, CDR2 SYDVKM. CDR3 DNA sequence: TGTGCCAGCAGTTTAATCAGGGGGCCATCGGGTGAAAAACTGTTTTTT. Translated, it gives CASSLIRGPSGEKLFF.

The CDR3 protein is CAIMSGTEAFF. The CDR3 DNA reads TGTGCCATCATGTCCGGGACAGAAGCTTTCTTT. This chain uses TRBV10-3 with TRBJ1-1; a possible D gene is TRBD1 (6 bases). Per germline, CDR1 ENHRY and CDR2 SYGVKD. V was pared by 7 bases and J by 8 bases, with 11 bases between. CDR3 length: 11 residues.

J is TRBJ2-3 and V is TRBV4-1; 8 nucleotides agree with TRBD2. The V segment lost 4 bases and the J segment 5 bases; nucleotides outside the gene matches: 11. CDR1 and CDR2 (germline): MGHRA, YSYEKL. The CDR3 totals 16 residues. Here the CDR3 reads CASSLRRGAPVDTQYF. The CDR3 DNA sequence: TGCGCCAGCAGCCTACGGCGGGGGGCCCCCGTAGATACGCAGTATTTT.

This chain joins TRBV15 and TRBJ2-1; no definite D call. The V end was cut by 0 bases, the J end by 2 bases, with 8 bases between. Per the germline V gene, CDR1 is LNHNV and CDR2 is YYDKDF (reference sequence). The CDR3 loop spans 15 amino acids. Here the CDR3 reads CATSRDLGAYNEQFF. The CDR3 nucleotides are TGTGCCACCAGCAGAGATTTAGGAGCCTACAATGAGCAGTTCTTC.

The rearrangement uses TRBV12-3 or TRBV12-4 and TRBJ2-2; weak D call: TRBD1 (5 bases). V was trimmed by 6 bases and J by 11 bases, leaving 13 bases between them. The CDR3 is 12 amino acids. In DNA form, the CDR3 reads TGTGCCAGCAGCTCCGACAGTGGAGAGCTGTTTTTT. Translation gives CASSSDSGELFF.

This chain joins TRBV9 and TRBJ1-1; perhaps TRBD1 as D (6 bases). CDR3 length equals 13 residues. CDR1 SGDLS and CDR2 YYNGEE come from the germline V gene. Trimming stripped 4 bases from V and 5 bases from J, with 12 bases between. The DNA for the CDR3 is TGTGCCAGCAGCCCCCAGGGGAGAACTGAAGCTTTCTTT. Its translation is CASSPQGRTEAFF.

V gene TRBV18 combines with J gene TRBJ2-1; D is undetermined. CDR1 is KGHSH, CDR2 LQKENI, per germline. V was clipped by 6 bases and J by 7 bases, with 19 bases between them. This CDR3 spans 15 amino acids. CDR3 sequence: CASSPLGRVKNEQFF. CDR3 nucleotide sequence: TGTGCCAGCTCTCCCTTGGGCCGCGTCAAAAATGAGCAGTTCTTC.

This clone was found once. The V and J genes are TRBV10-3 and TRBJ2-1, with 12 bases lining up with TRBD2. Germline V gives CDR1 ENHRY, CDR2 SYGVKD. This CDR3 has 15 amino acids. The ends lost 7 bases at V and 6 bases at J; junction bases unmatched: 7. CDR3 sequence reads: CAINPSGRAGNEQFF. CDR3 DNA: TGTGCCATCAACCCTAGCGGGAGGGCCGGCAATGAGCAGTTCTTC.

This clone came up once. J is TRBJ2-2 and V is TRBV3-1 (or the pseudogene TRBV3-2), with 8 nucleotides matching TRBD2. Germline V gene data show CDR1 as LGHDT and CDR2 as YNNKEL (reference sequence). Trimming removed 6 bases from V and 4 bases from J; junction bases left unmatched: 7. This CDR3 has 15 amino acids. The DNA for the CDR3 is TGTGCCAGCAGGGGAGCGGGAGTGGGCACCGGGGAGCTGTTTTTT. It yields the protein CASRGAGVGTGELFF.

The chain uses TRBV11-3 and TRBJ2-5, with D uncertain. Trimming shortened V by 4 bases and J by 0 bases, and 12 bases separated the two germline ends. Germline CDR1 is SGHNT and CDR2 is YENEEA. The CDR3 is 15 residues long. This CDR3 is CASSWSSSHQETQYF. CDR3 DNA sequence: TGTGCCAGCAGCTGGAGCAGCAGCCACCAAGAGACCCAGTACTTC. The full variable domain, rest sourced from reference TRBV11-3 and TRBJ2-5, is EAGVVQSPRYKIIEKKQPVAFWCNPISGHNTLYWYLQNLGQGPELLIRYENEEAVDDSQLPKDRFSAERLKGVDSTLKIQPAELGDSAVYLCASSWSSSHQETQYFGPGTRLLVL.

The chain couples TRBV7-9 to TRBJ2-5; TRBD1 might be the D (5 bases). Germline loops: CDR1 SEHNR, CDR2 FQNEAQ (reference sequence). The CDR3 consists of 14 residues. V was pared by 5 bases and J by 3 bases, with 13 bases between. This CDR3 is CASSPQGWKETQYF. In DNA form, the CDR3 reads TGTGCCAGCAGCCCGCAGGGATGGAAAGAGACCCAGTACTTC.

This chain links TRBV5-6 with TRBJ2-7, with a possible D match to TRBD2 (5 bases). The CDR3 is 15 residues long. The V gene's germline CDR1 is SGHDT and CDR2 YYEEEE. Trimming pared 3 bases from V and 4 bases from J, leaving 17 bases between. The CDR3: CASSYMAGSRYEQYF. The DNA for the CDR3 is TGTGCCAGCAGCTACATGGCGGGCTCCAGGTACGAGCAGTACTTC. Full variable domain (outside the CDR3, taken from reference TRBV5-6 and TRBJ2-7): DAGVTQSPTHLIKTRGQQVTLRCSPKSGHDTVSWYQQALGQGPQFIFQYYEEEERQRGNFPDRFSGHQFPNYSSELNVNALLLGDSALYLCASSYMAGSRYEQYFGPGTRLTVT.

The chain recombines TRBV5-1 with TRBJ2-5; D possibly corresponds to TRBD1 (5 bases). Germline values: CDR1 SGHRS, CDR2 YFSETQ. V lost 4 bases to trimming and J lost 1 base, with 8 bases between them. CDR3 length equals 13 residues. The CDR3 DNA reads TGCGCCAGCAGCCCGGACACCCAAGAGACCCAGTACTTC. Translation: CASSPDTQETQYF.

This sequence joins TRBV11-2 and TRBJ1-2, with D possibly being TRBD1 (5 bases). From germline, CDR1 is SGHAT and CDR2 FQNNGV. Trimming pared 2 bases from V and 8 bases from J, leaving 12 bases between. This CDR3 region has 13 residues. The DNA for the CDR3 is TGTGCCAGCAGCTTATGGAGCCGGGGCGGCTACACCTTC. This gives the protein CASSLWSRGGYTF. The whole variable domain, filled in from reference TRBV11-2 and TRBJ1-2, reads EAGVAQSPRYKIIEKRQSVAFWCNPISGHATLYWYQQILGQGPKLLIQFQNNGVVDDSQLPKDRFSAERLKGVDSTLKIQPAKLEDSAVYLCASSLWSRGGYTFGSGTRLTVV.

The table lists this clone with a few counts. The gene calls are TRBV6-5 and TRBJ2-7, with 7 bases matching TRBD2. J lost 3 bases, V lost 2 bases, and 7 bases had no gene match. Germline assignment: CDR1 MNHEY and CDR2 SVGAGI. CDR3 length: 15 amino acids. CDR3 DNA: TGTGCCAGCAGTTACCAGTGGGGGGGGTACTACGAGCAGTACTTC. This encodes CASSYQWGGYYEQYF.

V usage is TRBV5-1 and J usage is TRBJ2-5; weak D call: TRBD2 (5 bases). The germline gives CDR1 SGHRS, CDR2 YFSETQ. The CDR3 is 13 residues long. V was pared by 1 base and J by 4 bases, with 8 bases between. DNA for the CDR3: TGCGCCAGCAGCTTGTCGGGGTCAGAGACCCAGTACTTC. This encodes CASSLSGSETQYF.

The chain couples TRBV7-9 to TRBJ1-1, with a weak D call TRBD1 (6 bases). Germline V lookup: CDR1 SEHNR, CDR2 FQNEAQ (reference sequence). The CDR3 consists of 13 residues. Trimming stripped 5 bases from V and 10 bases from J, with 17 bases between. CDR3 bases: TGTGCCAGCAGCCCCCTGCGGGACACCCCAGCTTTCTTT. Translated: CASSPLRDTPAFF.